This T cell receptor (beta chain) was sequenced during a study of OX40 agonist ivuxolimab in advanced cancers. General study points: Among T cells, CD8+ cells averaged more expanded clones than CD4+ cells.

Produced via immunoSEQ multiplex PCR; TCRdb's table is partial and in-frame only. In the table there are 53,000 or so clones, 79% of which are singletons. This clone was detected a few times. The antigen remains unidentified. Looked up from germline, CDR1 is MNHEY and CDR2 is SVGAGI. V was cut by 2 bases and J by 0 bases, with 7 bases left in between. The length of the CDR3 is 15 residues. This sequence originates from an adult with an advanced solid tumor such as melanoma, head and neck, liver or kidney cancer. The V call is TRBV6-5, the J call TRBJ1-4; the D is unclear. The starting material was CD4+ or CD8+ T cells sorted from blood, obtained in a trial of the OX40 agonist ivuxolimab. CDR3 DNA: TGTGCCAGCAGTTACGATTGGTCAACTAATGAAAAACTGTTTTTT. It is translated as CASSYDWSTNEKLFF.